Listed here are 25 T cell receptor beta chains from one sample, sequenced in a study of blood T cell repertoires in COVID-19. TCRdb's table, derived via immunoSEQ multiplex PCR, lists solely in-frame clones and lacks some. The sample contains roughly 170,000 clones, approximately 87% of which appear only once. The sequencing input was peripheral blood. These receptors were obtained from a woman aged 18-29 years who had recovered from COVID-19.

The V and J genes are TRBV5-1 and TRBJ2-7; D is perhaps TRBD1 (7 bases). Germline CDR1 reads SGHRS; CDR2 reads YFSETQ. Deletions cut 1 base from V and 4 bases from J, with 12 bases between. The CDR3 is 14 residues long. The CDR3 protein is CASSLPQGGYEQYF. DNA of the CDR3: TGCGCCAGCAGCTTGCCCCAGGGGGGTTACGAGCAGTACTTC.

The chain is built from TRBV19 and TRBJ2-5; D is ambiguous. The V end lost 6 bases, the J end lost 0 bases, and 5 bases lay between the germline ends. Germline lookup yields CDR1 LNHDA and CDR2 SQIVND (reference sequence). The CDR3 sequence is 12 residues long. Written as DNA, the CDR3 is TGTGCCAGTAGCCAGTACCAAGAGACCCAGTACTTC. This sequence encodes CASSQYQETQYF. Drawing the rest from reference TRBV19 and TRBJ2-5, the complete variable domain is DGGITQSPKYLFRKEGQNVTLSCEQNLNHDAMYWYRQDPGQGLRLIYYSQIVNDFQKGDIAEGYSVSREKKESFPLTVTSAQKNPTAFYLCASSQYQETQYFGPGTRLLVL.

This sequence joins TRBV2 and TRBJ2-5, with a weak D call TRBD2 (5 bases). This CDR3 spans 13 amino acids. Germline V gene sequence: CDR1 SNHLY, CDR2 FYNNEI. Trimming removed 8 bases from V and 5 bases from J, with 15 bases in between. CDR3 nucleotides: TGTGCCAGCCGGCGGGCGGTGACGGAGACCCAGTACTTC. Residues: CASRRAVTETQYF. Full variable domain (missing parts from reference TRBV2 and TRBJ2-5): EPEVTQTPSHQVTQMGQEVILRCVPISNHLYFYWYRQILGQKVEFLVSFYNNEISEKSEIFDDQFSVERPDGSNFTLKIRSTKLEDSAMYFCASRRAVTETQYFGPGTRLLVL.

This rearrangement joins TRBV5-4 to TRBJ2-1, with a tentative D call TRBD2 (6 bases). CDR1 and CDR2 from the germline V gene are SGHNT and YYREEE (reference sequence). V was cut by 3 bases and J by 2 bases, with 12 bases left in between. The CDR3 is made up of 15 amino acids. The CDR3 nucleotides are TGTGCCAGCAGCTCCTCTAGCGCGCCCTACAATGAGCAGTTCTTC. Its protein product is CASSSSSAPYNEQFF.

The chain recombines TRBV20-1 with TRBJ2-5; 10 positions agree with TRBD2. V was pared by 3 bases and J by 0 bases, with 4 bases of the junction left unmatched. The CDR3 is made up of 15 amino acids. Per germline, CDR1 DFQATT and CDR2 SNEGSKA (reference sequence). The chain's CDR3 is CSASLAGAYQETQYF. In DNA, the CDR3 is TGCAGTGCTAGTCTAGCGGGAGCGTACCAAGAGACCCAGTACTTC.

V and J are TRBV6-5 and TRBJ2-1; the match to TRBD1 covers 8 bases. Germline V gene data show CDR1 as MNHEY and CDR2 as SVGAGI. The V gene end was trimmed by 0 bases and the J gene end by 9 bases; junction bases not matched to a gene: 4. This CDR3 has 14 amino acids. CDR3 sequence (DNA): TGTGCCAGCAGTTACTCGGCAGGGGGCGTTGAGCAGTTCTTC. Translated: CASSYSAGGVEQFF.

The chain couples TRBV4-3 to TRBJ1-4; 7 positions agree with TRBD1. The CDR3 extends over 14 amino acids. CDR1 is LGHNA, CDR2 YSLEER, per germline. Trimming took 4 bases from V and 7 from J; bases not matched to a gene: 6. The CDR3: CASSLGTAVEKLFF. CDR3 nucleotides: TGCGCCAGCAGCCTCGGGACAGCGGTTGAAAAACTGTTTTTT.

In this sample, this clone turned up once. This chain connects TRBV5-4 to TRBJ2-1; 14 nucleotides line up with TRBD2. The CDR3 has 14 amino acids. V dropped 3 bases and J dropped 13; count of bases not matched to a gene: 6. Looked up from germline, CDR1 is SGHNT and CDR2 is YYREEE (reference sequence). CDR3 sequence reads: CASSSGTSGGEQFF. The CDR3 DNA reads TGTGCCAGCAGCTCCGGGACTAGCGGGGGAGAACAGTTCTTC.

The rearrangement uses TRBV5-4 and TRBJ2-5; D gene uncertain. Germline-derived CDR1 and CDR2 are SGHNT and YYREEE (reference sequence). Trimming shortened V by 1 base and J by 0 bases, and 13 bases separated the two germline ends. The CDR3 consists of 16 residues. CDR3: CASSLPDTMYQETQYF. CDR3 coding DNA: TGTGCCAGCAGCTTGCCCGATACTATGTACCAAGAGACCCAGTACTTC.

J is TRBJ2-7 and V is TRBV5-1; 7 bases map to TRBD2. CDR3 length equals 16 residues. After removal of 4 bases from V and 0 bases from J, the junction contained 10 bases not matched to a gene. Germline-derived CDR1 and CDR2 are SGHRS and YFSETQ. CDR3 amino acids: CASSPWDYRSSYEQYF. DNA for the CDR3: TGCGCCAGCAGCCCCTGGGACTACCGGAGCTCCTACGAGCAGTACTTC.

The count of this clone is one. The genes are TRBV7-9 and TRBJ1-2, with a tentative D call TRBD1 (6 bases). The CDR3 runs to 18 residues. The V and J ends lost 4 bases and 0 bases respectively, with 21 bases between them. Per germline, CDR1 SEHNR and CDR2 FQNEAQ (reference sequence). The CDR3 reads CASSSTIQGPRANYGYTF. The DNA of the CDR3 is TGTGCCAGCAGCTCTACAATACAGGGTCCTAGAGCTAACTATGGCTACACCTTC. Based on the CDR3 plus reference TRBV7-9 and TRBJ1-2, the full variable domain is DTGVSQNPRHKITKRGQNVTFRCDPISEHNRLYWYRQTLGQGPEFLTYFQNEAQLEKSRLLSDRFSAERPKGSFSTLEIQRTEQGDSAMYLCASSSTIQGPRANYGYTFGSGTRLTVV.

The chain has TRBV6-4 and TRBJ1-1; D remains ambiguous. The CDR3 is 14 residues long. Deletions cut 6 bases from V and 9 bases from J, with 20 bases between. Per germline, CDR1 MRHNA and CDR2 SNTAGT. This CDR3 is CASSELPGLSKAFF. The CDR3 bases are TGTGCCAGCAGCGAGCTTCCAGGATTGAGTAAAGCTTTCTTT.

The sample holds one count of this clone. The J gene is TRBJ1-5, the V gene TRBV30, with D uncertain. V dropped 0 bases and J dropped 4 bases, with 7 bases sitting between them. CDR3 length: 13 residues. CDR1 GTSNPN and CDR2 SVGIG come from the germline V gene (reference sequence). CDR3: CAWSVNQNQPQHF. The DNA of the CDR3 is TGTGCCTGGAGTGTAAATCAAAATCAGCCCCAGCATTTT. The complete variable domain, with remaining parts taken from reference TRBV30 and TRBJ1-5, reads SQTIHQWPATLVQPVGSPLSLECTVEGTSNPNLYWYRQAAGRGLQLLFYSVGIGQISSEVPQNLSASRPQDRQFILSSKKLLLSDSGFYLCAWSVNQNQPQHFGDGTRLSIL.

There are many counts of this clone. CDR3 DNA: TGTGCCAGCAGCCTCTGGACTAGCGGGAGGGCCGAAATTAGTTCGAACACCGGGGAGCTGTTTTTT. This gives the protein CASSLWTSGRAEISSNTGELFF. This chain links TRBV7-3 with TRBJ2-2; 15 bases are shared with TRBD2. The CDR3 is 22 amino acids. The V gene's germline CDR1 is SGHTA and CDR2 FQGTGA. V lost 5 bases, J lost 0 bases, and 16 bases stayed unmatched.

The gene calls are TRBV6-5 and TRBJ2-7; 14 nucleotides match TRBD2. Germline trimming cut 2 bases from V and 5 bases from J; bases unmatched to any gene: 5. Germline CDR1 reads MNHEY; CDR2 reads SVGAGI. CDR3 length equals 16 residues. As DNA, the CDR3 is TGTGCCAGCAGTTACCCGGGACTAGCGGGAGTAAACGAGCAGTACGTC. This sequence encodes CASSYPGLAGVNEQYV.

The chain joins TRBV5-4 to TRBJ2-1; no definite D call. CDR1 and CDR2 from the germline V gene are SGHNT and YYREEE (reference sequence). V gave up 0 bases and J gave up 0 bases, with 7 bases separating them. The CDR3 has 15 amino acids. CDR3 in amino acids: CASSLGENSYNEQFF. The CDR3 nucleotides read TGTGCCAGCAGCTTGGGCGAAAACTCCTACAATGAGCAGTTCTTC.

The chain uses TRBV4-3 and TRBJ1-1, with D perhaps matching TRBD1 (5 bases). The ends were cut back, 1 base at V and 4 bases at J, with 7 bases in the middle. The germline V gene encodes CDR1 LGHNA and CDR2 YSLEER. CDR3 length: 13 residues. The DNA for the CDR3 is TGCGCCAGCAGCCAAGCCCAGGGCACTGAAGCTTTCTTT. Its translation: CASSQAQGTEAFF.

The chain carries TRBV5-4 and TRBJ2-5, with 14 nucleotides matching TRBD2. From germline, CDR1 is SGHNT and CDR2 YYREEE (reference sequence). This CDR3 comprises 17 residues. V shed 4 bases and J 5 bases; nucleotides not matched to a gene: 10. The CDR3 DNA sequence: TGTGCCAGCAGCCGTGGGACTAGCGGGGGTTGGCCGGAGACCCAGTACTTC. This codes for CASSRGTSGGWPETQYF.

DNA for the CDR3: TGTGCCACCCCCGAGGGTTCCACAGATACGCAGTATTTT. As protein: CATPEGSTDTQYF. This chain joins TRBV7-3 and TRBJ2-3; a weak D match, TRBD2 (5 bases). The CDR3 totals 13 residues. Trimming pared 10 bases from V and 2 bases from J, leaving 13 bases between. CDR1 is SGHTA, CDR2 FQGTGA, per germline. Drawing the rest from reference TRBV7-3 and TRBJ2-3, the complete variable domain is GAGVSQTPSNKVTEKGKYVELRCDPISGHTALYWYRQSLGQGPEFLIYFQGTGAADDSGLPNDRFFAVRPEGSVSTLKIQRTERGDSAVYLCATPEGSTDTQYFGPGTRLTVL.

V usage is TRBV19 and J usage is TRBJ1-2; 9 nucleotides agree with TRBD1. CDR3 length: 13 residues. J gave up 4 bases and V 8 bases, and 5 bases lay outside the gene matches. Germline CDR1 is LNHDA and CDR2 is SQIVND (reference sequence). As DNA, the CDR3 is TGTGCCAGTCTTGGACAGGGGATCTATGGCTACACCTTC. This translates into CASLGQGIYGYTF.

This chain links TRBV7-8 with TRBJ2-7; 8 positions agree with TRBD2. CDR3 length equals 15 residues. V dropped 4 bases and J dropped 7; count of bases not matched to a gene: 12. Germline CDR1 and CDR2: SGHVS and FQNEAQ. The CDR3 region has the DNA TGTGCCAGCAGCTCGCTTCCGAGCGGGGGTCGTGAGCAGTACTTC. Translating gives CASSSLPSGGREQYF.

There are a few counts of this clone. The V and J genes are TRBV10-3 and TRBJ2-1; no firm D call. The CDR3 spans 16 residues. Germline CDR1 is ENHRY and CDR2 is SYGVKD. V lost 3 bases and J lost 1, with 13 bases in between. CDR3: CAISEVMAGSYNEQFF. The CDR3 DNA reads TGTGCCATCAGTGAAGTGATGGCAGGATCCTACAATGAGCAGTTCTTC.

The CDR3 region has the DNA TGTGCCAGCAGCCCGGACAGGGGAGGAAGGGAGCAGTACTTC. As protein: CASSPDRGGREQYF. The chain joins TRBV7-9 to TRBJ2-7, with 9 bases lining up with TRBD1. V trimming: 5 bases; J trimming: 7 bases; junction bases outside the gene matches: 9. There are 14 residues in the CDR3. Germline lookup yields CDR1 SEHNR and CDR2 FQNEAQ (reference sequence).

This clone was recorded only once. The chain joins TRBV5-4 to TRBJ2-7; the match to TRBD1 covers 7 bases. The junction had 6 bases not matched to a gene; V was cut back by 3 bases and J by 6 bases. The length of the CDR3 is 13 residues. Germline CDR1 SGHNT, CDR2 YYREEE (reference sequence). The chain's CDR3 is CASSYDRAPEQYF. CDR3 bases: TGTGCCAGCAGCTACGACAGGGCTCCCGAGCAGTACTTC.

The chain uses TRBV6-2 or TRBV6-3 and TRBJ2-5, with D maybe TRBD2 (6 bases). The germline CDR1 and CDR2 sequences are MNHEY and SVGEGT. V was pared by 5 bases and J by 5 bases, with 15 bases between. CDR3 length equals 14 residues. Written as DNA, the CDR3 is TGTGCCAGCAGTAACAGACTAGAATCGGAGACCCAGTACTTC. This gives the protein CASSNRLESETQYF.